Here is one T cell receptor beta chain with its context. As yet, its antigen is unknown. Clones were read by immunoSEQ multiplex PCR, and TCRdb kept only the in-frame ones, dropping some. The sample includes over a hundred clones, around 88% of them seen just once. Treatment was busulfan-fludarabine conditioning, a marrow graft, and cyclophosphamide on days +3 and +4. The CDR3 contains 13 residues. Trimming removed 4 bases at V and 4 bases at J, with 8 bases between. CDR1 and CDR2 from the germline V gene are MNHEY and SVGAGI. The data stem from a study of T cells after posttransplantation cyclophosphamide. Findings and limits, study-wide: Tissue-infiltrating T cells from skin or gut overlapped little with blood T cells.

Specimen: skin tissue, collected 362 days after allogeneic stem cell transplant with posttransplant cyclophosphamide. V is TRBV6-5 and J is TRBJ1-5, with D unclear. The source is a male patient aged 25 to 39 who received an allogeneic stem cell transplant from a related donor, was CMV-positive, and had acute GVHD only. A share of the T cells may be of graft donor origin. CDR3 in DNA: TGTGCCAGCAGTTCGTGGGAGAATCAGCCCCAGCATTTT. It specifies CASSSWENQPQHF.